These 14 T cell receptor beta chains were sequenced from one sample in a study of blood T cell repertoires in COVID-19. The protocol was immunoSEQ multiplex PCR, while the TCRdb copy is restricted to in-frame clones and leaves out a portion. The table records more than 100,000 clones, about four fifths of them present only once. What was sequenced was PBMCs or T cells enriched from blood (not recorded which). The receptor source for this set is a woman in her thirties who had recovered from COVID-19.

This rearrangement joins TRBV9 to TRBJ2-3, with TRBD2 as a possible D gene (6 bases). The germline CDR1 and CDR2 sequences are SGDLS and YYNGEE. The CDR3 covers 15 residues. The V end was cut by 0 bases, the J end by 5 bases, with 13 bases between. CDR3 coding DNA: TGTGCCAGCAGCGTAGTAACAGGAGGGGTAGATACGCAGTATTTT. Translated, it gives CASSVVTGGVDTQYF. Variable domain in full (rest from reference TRBV9 and TRBJ2-3): DSGVTQTPKHLITATGQRVTLRCSPRSGDLSVYWYQQSLDQGLQFLIQYYNGEERAKGNILERFSAQQFPDLHSELNLSSLELGDSALYFCASSVVTGGVDTQYFGPGTRLTVL.

The chain has TRBV7-2 and TRBJ2-7; 12 nucleotides agree with TRBD2. The germline gives CDR1 SGHTA, CDR2 FQGNSA. Trimming removed 5 bases from V and 2 bases from J; junction bases left unmatched: 10. The CDR3 runs 17 residues. CDR3 coding DNA: TGTGCCAGCAGCCGTAGACTAGCGGGAGATTTTCCCTACGAGCAGTACTTC. Protein product: CASSRRLAGDFPYEQYF.

V is TRBV27 and J is TRBJ2-7; D is possibly TRBD2 (6 bases). V lost 2 bases and J 1 base, leaving 21 bases between the germline ends. The germline V gene encodes CDR1 MNHEY and CDR2 SMNVEV (reference sequence). The CDR3 spans 18 residues. Written as DNA, the CDR3 is TGTGCCAGCAGTTTACGGGCCTCTACCTTTGGGGGGTCCTACGAGCAGTACTTC. This codes for CASSLRASTFGGSYEQYF.

The V and J genes are TRBV21-1 and TRBJ1-1. TRBV21-1 is termed a pseudogene. The CDR3 totals 16 residues. CDR3 DNA: TGTGCCAGCAGCAAAGAGGAGGGGCCCCCCTGCACTGAAGCTTTCTTT. As protein: CASSKEEGPPCTEAFF.

The chain carries TRBV28 and TRBJ2-7, with D maybe TRBD2 (6 bases). Looked up from germline, CDR1 is MDHEN and CDR2 is SYDVKM. The V end was cut by 3 bases, the J end by 4 bases, with 13 bases between. This CDR3 region has 14 residues. The CDR3 region has the DNA TGTGCCAGCAGTTTTGGCGGGATACGGTACGAGCAGTACTTC. Its protein product is CASSFGGIRYEQYF.

The chain links TRBV4-2 to TRBJ1-3; D gene uncertain. Trimming pared 0 bases from V and 0 bases from J, leaving 9 bases between. Per germline, CDR1 LGHNA and CDR2 YNFKEQ. The CDR3 totals 16 residues. Here the CDR3 reads CASSQDFQSSGNTIYF. CDR3 nucleotides: TGTGCCAGCAGCCAAGATTTCCAGTCCTCTGGAAACACCATATATTTT.

The chain couples TRBV7-2 to TRBJ2-5; 7 nucleotides match TRBD2. V lost 4 bases to trimming and J lost 9 bases; unmatched junction nucleotides: 5. CDR1 is SGHTA and CDR2 is FQGNSA in the germline V gene. The CDR3 is made up of 12 amino acids. The CDR3 sequence is CASSSPGGSQYF. CDR3 DNA: TGTGCCAGCAGCTCCCCCGGGGGGTCCCAGTACTTC.

The J gene is TRBJ2-7, the V gene TRBV9; TRBD2 matches at 7 bases. Trimming removed 4 bases from V and 2 bases from J; junction bases left unmatched: 6. Per the germline V gene, CDR1 is SGDLS and CDR2 is YYNGEE. CDR3 length: 14 amino acids. The CDR3 region is CASSPPGGTYEQYF. CDR3 nucleotide sequence: TGTGCCAGCAGCCCTCCCGGGGGGACCTACGAGCAGTACTTC.

The chain is built from TRBV10-1 and TRBJ2-3, with 7 bases fitting TRBD2. The CDR3 sequence is 13 residues long. Per germline, CDR1 WNHNN and CDR2 SYGVQD (reference sequence). V lost 6 bases to trimming and J lost 5 bases; unmatched junction nucleotides: 5. The CDR3: CASRGAGKDTQYF. Here the CDR3 DNA reads TGCGCCAGCAGGGGAGCGGGAAAAGATACGCAGTATTTT.

The chain uses TRBV10-2 and TRBJ2-7; TRBD1 aligns across 8 bases. Germline V gene data show CDR1 as WSHSY and CDR2 as SAAADI. Trimming at V came to 4 bases and at J to 2 bases, leaving 7 bases not matched to a gene. The CDR3 has 15 amino acids. The CDR3 sequence: CASSVPGQATYEQYF. The CDR3 DNA follows: TGCGCCAGCAGTGTTCCGGGACAGGCGACCTACGAGCAGTACTTC.

V and J are TRBV30 and TRBJ2-1, with 16 bases matching TRBD2. The CDR3 covers 17 residues. The germline V gene encodes CDR1 GTSNPN and CDR2 SVGIG (reference sequence). Losses at the gene ends were 3 bases for V and 4 bases for J; bases not matched to a gene: 6. The CDR3 region has the DNA TGTGCCTGGAGCGTCGGGACTAGCGGGAGGGGGTACAATGAGCAGTTCTTC. This sequence encodes CAWSVGTSGRGYNEQFF.

J is TRBJ2-7 and V is TRBV7-2; TRBD2 is a possible D gene (5 bases). The CDR3 runs to 16 residues. Germline CDR1 SGHTA, CDR2 FQGNSA. Trimming took off 2 bases at V and 0 bases at J, with 14 bases between the two ends. The CDR3 coding sequence is TGTGCCAGCAGCTTACTTGGCGGGCGAAACTCCTACGAGCAGTACTTC. Its protein product is CASSLLGGRNSYEQYF.

The V gene is TRBV9, the J gene TRBJ1-4, with 7 nucleotides matching TRBD1. CDR1 is SGDLS and CDR2 is YYNGEE in the germline V gene. There are 15 residues in the CDR3. V shed 3 bases, J shed 8 bases, and the junction held 10 bases outside the gene matches. The CDR3 DNA sequence: TGTGCCAGCAGCGAGACGACAGGGAGTGGGGAAAAACTGTTTTTT. This codes for CASSETTGSGEKLFF.

The chain joins TRBV19 to TRBJ1-1; D unresolved. This CDR3 comprises 14 residues. V was shortened by 7 bases and J by 2 bases, with 14 bases between the two germline ends. CDR1 is LNHDA and CDR2 is SQIVND in the germline V gene (reference sequence). The CDR3 bases are TGTGCCAGTATTAATCGAGGGTCAAACACTGAAGCTTTCTTT. Its translation: CASINRGSNTEAFF.